A single sample is the source of the 12 T cell receptor beta chains below, sequenced in a study of T cells in Graves' hyperthyroidism and ophthalmopathy. Amplification yielded TCR beta CDR3 regions, with RNA transcripts as the source. The HTBI primer set drove a first-round RT-PCR of the TCR CDR3. TCRdb ran MiXCR on the multiplex PCR reads and lists one entry per CDR3 protein. The sample consists of over 250,000 distinct CDR3 sequences, roughly an eighth of them appearing once. The specimen was blood. The receptor source for this set is a middle-aged woman with Graves' ophthalmopathy.

V and J are TRBV5-1 and TRBJ1-6, with D unresolved. CDR3 size: 15 residues. Per germline, CDR1 SGHRS and CDR2 YFSETQ. V lost 0 bases, J lost 6 bases, and 10 bases lay in between. The CDR3 here is CASSLVGEPNSPLHF. The DNA of the CDR3 is TGCGCCAGCAGCTTGGTCGGGGAGCCTAATTCACCCCTCCACTTT.

This clonotype was detected many times. This chain uses TRBV12-3 or TRBV12-4 with TRBJ2-7; 9 nucleotides align to TRBD2. CDR3 size: 15 residues. After removal of 5 bases from V and 2 bases from J, the junction contained 7 bases not matched to a gene. The CDR3 nucleotides are TGTGCCAGCAGTGTTAGCGGGGGTGAGCCCTACGAGCAGTACTTC. It yields the protein CASSVSGGEPYEQYF.

In this sample, this clonotype turned up many times. The rearrangement links TRBV19 to TRBJ1-1, with D possibly TRBD1 on 6 matching bases. This CDR3 region has 16 residues. Germline assignment: CDR1 LNHDA and CDR2 SQIVND (reference sequence). Between the trimmed V and J ends, which lost 4 bases and 0 bases, there was a span of 15 bases. CDR3 nucleotides: TGTGCCAGTAGTACCAAAAGGACAGATATGAACACTGAAGCTTTCTTT. It encodes CASSTKRTDMNTEAFF.

In its sample, this clonotype was seen once. Since a much larger clone is just one base distant, this may be a read error. This sequence joins TRBV10-3 and TRBJ2-7, with no clear D. This CDR3 spans 17 amino acids. Germline V gene lookup returns CDR1 ENHRY and CDR2 SYGVKD. Trimming removed 4 bases at V and 1 base at J, with 20 bases between. For the CDR3, the DNA is TGTGCCATCAGTGGGCCCACAATTACTTCAGAATCCTACGAGCAGTACTTC. Residues: CAISGPTITSESYEQYF.

This clonotype was counted only a few times. V is TRBV10-3 and J is TRBJ1-1; a weak D match, TRBD1 (6 bases). V shed 6 bases and J shed 1 base, with 12 bases lying between them. CDR3 length: 14 residues. CDR1 is ENHRY and CDR2 is SYGVKD in the germline V gene. Here the CDR3 DNA reads TGTGCCATCAGAGCGGACAGTTGGAACACTGAAGCTTTCTTT. This translates into CAIRADSWNTEAFF.

The chain uses TRBV20-1 and TRBJ2-5; 10 bases are a match to TRBD1. Germline loops: CDR1 DFQATT, CDR2 SNEGSKA (reference sequence). The V and J ends lost 3 bases and 4 bases, in that order; junction bases with no gene match: 11. CDR3 length equals 16 residues. CDR3 bases: TGCAGTGCTAGCAATCCGGGACAGGGGTCTCCAGAGACCCAGTACTTC. It encodes CSASNPGQGSPETQYF.

About this clonotype itself: At one end the junction does not follow the germline gene, possibly because of a read error. This sequence joins TRBV6-8 and TRBJ2-5; D is perhaps TRBD1 or TRBD2 (5 bases each). Germline CDR1 MNHGY, CDR2 SAAAGT. This CDR3 comprises 13 residues. CDR3: CASSRDVQETQYF. CDR3 sequence (DNA): TGCGCCAGCAGCCGGGACGTCCAAGAGACCCAGTACTTC.

This clonotype appeared a few times. The chain is built from TRBV7-9 and TRBJ2-3; TRBD2 is a possible D gene (6 bases). V shed 3 bases and J shed 3 bases, with 13 bases lying between them. In germline, CDR1 is SEHNR, CDR2 FQNEAQ (reference sequence). This CDR3 spans 15 amino acids. This CDR3 is CASSFRGGETDTQYF. The DNA of the CDR3 is TGTGCCAGCAGCTTCCGAGGAGGGGAAACAGATACGCAGTATTTT. Full variable domain (remainder filled in from reference TRBV7-9 and TRBJ2-3): DTGVSQNPRHKITKRGQNVTFRCDPISEHNRLYWYRQTLGQGPEFLTYFQNEAQLEKSRLLSDRFSAERPKGSFSTLEIQRTEQGDSAMYLCASSFRGGETDTQYFGPGTRLTVL.

This clonotype was counted ten times or more. J is TRBJ2-2 and V is TRBV6-1; 10 nucleotides agree with TRBD2. The ends lost 5 bases at V and 4 bases at J; junction bases unmatched: 4. The CDR3 extends over 15 amino acids. Germline V gives CDR1 MNHNS, CDR2 SASEGT. The CDR3 protein is CASSLSSGSTGELFF. Here the CDR3 DNA reads TGTGCCAGCAGTCTCTCTAGCGGGAGCACCGGGGAGCTGTTTTTT.

This clonotype has ten or more counts. This chain uses TRBV25-1 with TRBJ2-5; 7 bases match TRBD2. There are 15 residues in the CDR3. V gave up 3 bases and J gave up 5 bases; unmatched junction bases: 9. Germline CDR1 and CDR2: MGHDK and SYGVNS. In nucleotides, the CDR3 is TGTGCCAGCAGTGAGCGGACTAGTAATTTCGAGACCCAGTACTTC. As protein: CASSERTSNFETQYF. Combining the CDR3 with reference TRBV25-1 and TRBJ2-5 gives the whole variable domain EADIYQTPRYLVIGTGKKITLECSQTMGHDKMYWYQQDPGMELHLIHYSYGVNSTEKGDLSSESTVSRIRTEHFPLTLESARPSHTSQYLCASSERTSNFETQYFGPGTRLLVL.

The gene calls are TRBV27 and TRBJ1-6, with a tentative D call TRBD1 (6 bases). This CDR3 is built from 18 residues. V dropped 3 bases and J dropped 8 bases, with 23 bases sitting between them. The germline gives CDR1 MNHEY, CDR2 SMNVEV (reference sequence). The DNA for the CDR3 is TGTGCCAGCAGTTTCCTTCTCGGGGCGGCCGGGGGCCATTCACCCCTCCACTTT. Its protein is CASSFLLGAAGGHSPLHF.

This clonotype was seen at least ten times. The chain carries TRBV27 and TRBJ1-1; 7 bases are a match to TRBD1. Germline V gene data show CDR1 as MNHEY and CDR2 as SMNVEV (reference sequence). V was clipped by 5 bases and J by 13 bases; unmatched bases: 7. CDR3 length equals 11 residues. The CDR3 region is CASSPGQSFFF. In DNA form, the CDR3 reads TGTGCCAGCAGTCCGGGACAGTCCTTTTTCTTT.